This T cell receptor (beta chain) was obtained from a study of Ad26.COV2.S vaccination and SARS-CoV-2 variants. Study results and caveats: A substantial breadth of spike-specific CD8+ and CD4+ T cell responses after vaccination has been reported.

This clone showed up just a few times. The antigen remains undetermined. Treatment noted: about 20 received Ad26.COV2.S at low or high dose, single or two shots; roughly 5 received placebo; per-sample allocation not given. Sampling occurred on day 63 after the first vaccine or placebo injection. Trimming took off 5 bases at V and 8 bases at J, with 17 bases between the two ends. Germline V CDR1 and CDR2: LNHDA, SQIVND (reference sequence). The CDR3 covers 14 residues. Profiled with immunoSEQ multiplex PCR; TCRdb holds only in-frame clones, not every one. The data contain fewer than 800,000 clones, approximately 88% of them singletons.

This clonotype was obtained from a person between 18 and 65 years old who received the Ad26.COV2.S COVID-19 vaccine or a placebo. The chain combines TRBV19 with TRBJ2-3; D is tentatively TRBD1 or TRBD2 (5 bases each). The sample here was peripheral blood, taken in a trial of Ad26.COV2.S vaccine versus placebo. The CDR3 loop reads CASSPTGPTVTQYF. DNA of the CDR3: TGTGCCAGTAGTCCCACGGGACCAACGGTTACGCAGTATTTT.